This T cell receptor (beta chain) originates from a study of early T cells in non-severe SARS-CoV-2 infection. Turning to the study itself: Sequencing was performed on bulk RNA from unsorted whole blood, leaving chains unpaired.

Individually, cDNA molecules had unique molecular identifiers attached to them. TCRdb fed the 5' RACE reads into MiXCR, producing one record per CDR3 protein. The top ten clones hold around 12% of a sample with 80,000 or so distinct CDR3 sequences, 11% of them seen once. This clonotype was counted at least ten times. Its antigen is not identified. Findings of the study overall: VDJdb-based matching was biased toward anti-spike CD8 responses and missed private and CD4 specificities.

The origin of this receptor is an adult who was a healthcare worker with PCR-confirmed SARS-CoV-2 infection or an uninfected control (not recorded which). The source material was whole blood, sampled at baseline.

Written as DNA, the CDR3 is TGCAGTGCTTTCTCCGGGGTTACGAACACTGAAGCTTTCTTT. Amino acids: CSAFSGVTNTEAFF. The chain uses TRBV20-1 and TRBJ1-1, with D unclear. The germline CDR1 and CDR2 sequences are DFQATT and SNEGSKA (reference sequence). Trimming pared 5 bases from V and 1 base from J, leaving 14 bases between. The CDR3 has 14 amino acids.